The clone carrying this T cell receptor (beta chain) was detected once. Trimming removed 3 bases from V and 7 bases from J, with 19 bases in between. The CDR3 loop spans 16 amino acids. Germline lookup yields CDR1 SGHTA and CDR2 FQGNSA. Data came from immunoSEQ multiplex PCR; TCRdb stores just in-frame clones and leaves some out. The sample comprises approximately 530,000 clones, 70% to 90% of which are singletons, and 7.8% rests with the top ten. These data are taken from a study of blood T cell repertoires in COVID-19. Sequenced sample: peripheral blood. The chain uses TRBV7-2 and TRBJ2-1; the D gene is possibly TRBD1 (6 bases). This clonotype was sampled from a woman aged 45-65 years with COVID-19, enrolled during active disease. The CDR3 region has the DNA TGTGCCAGCAGCTTCAGGGACACCTCCTCTCGAAATGAGCAGTTCTTC. This sequence encodes CASSFRDTSSRNEQFF. The whole variable domain, remainder taken from reference TRBV7-2 and TRBJ2-1, is GAGVSQSPSNKVTEKGKDVELRCDPISGHTALYWYRQSLGQGLEFLIYFQGNSAPDKSGLPSDRFSAERTGGSVSTLTIQRTQQEDSAVYLCASSFRDTSSRNEQFFGPGTRLTVL.